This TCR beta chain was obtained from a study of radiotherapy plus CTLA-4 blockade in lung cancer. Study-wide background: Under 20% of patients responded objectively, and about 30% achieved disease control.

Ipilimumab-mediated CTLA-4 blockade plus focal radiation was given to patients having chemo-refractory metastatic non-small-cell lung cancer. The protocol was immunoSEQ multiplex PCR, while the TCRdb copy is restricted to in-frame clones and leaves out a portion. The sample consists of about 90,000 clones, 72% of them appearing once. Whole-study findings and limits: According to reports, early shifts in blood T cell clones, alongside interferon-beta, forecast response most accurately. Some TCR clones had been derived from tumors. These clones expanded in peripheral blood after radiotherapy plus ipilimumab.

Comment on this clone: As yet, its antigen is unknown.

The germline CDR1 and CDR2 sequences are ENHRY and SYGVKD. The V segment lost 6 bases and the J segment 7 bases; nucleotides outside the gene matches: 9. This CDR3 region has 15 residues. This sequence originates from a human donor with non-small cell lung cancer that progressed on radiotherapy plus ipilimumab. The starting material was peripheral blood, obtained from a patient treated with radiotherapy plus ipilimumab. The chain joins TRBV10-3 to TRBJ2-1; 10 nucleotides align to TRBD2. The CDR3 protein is CAIRRVAGGRNEQFF. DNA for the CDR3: TGTGCCATCAGGCGGGTAGCGGGAGGACGGAATGAGCAGTTCTTC.